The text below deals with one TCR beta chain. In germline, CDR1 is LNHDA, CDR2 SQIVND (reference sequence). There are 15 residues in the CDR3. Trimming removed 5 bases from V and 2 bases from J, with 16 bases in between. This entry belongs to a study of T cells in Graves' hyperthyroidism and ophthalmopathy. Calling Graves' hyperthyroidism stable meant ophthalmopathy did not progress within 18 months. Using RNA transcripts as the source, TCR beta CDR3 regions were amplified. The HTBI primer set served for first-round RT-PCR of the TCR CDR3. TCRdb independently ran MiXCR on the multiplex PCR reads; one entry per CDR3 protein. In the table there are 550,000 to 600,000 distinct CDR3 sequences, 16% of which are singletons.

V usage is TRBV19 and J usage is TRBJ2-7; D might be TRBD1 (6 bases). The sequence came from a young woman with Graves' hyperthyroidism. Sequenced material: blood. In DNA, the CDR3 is TGTGCCAGTAGTTACCCACAGGACAGAACCTACGAGCAGTACTTC. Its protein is CASSYPQDRTYEQYF. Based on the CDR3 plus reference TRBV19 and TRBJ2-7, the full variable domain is DGGITQSPKYLFRKEGQNVTLSCEQNLNHDAMYWYRQDPGQGLRLIYYSQIVNDFQKGDIAEGYSVSREKKESFPLTVTSAQKNPTAFYLCASSYPQDRTYEQYFGPGTRLTVT.